Shown below are 19 T cell receptor beta chains from a single sample sequenced in a study of T cell responses to AZD1222 COVID-19 vaccine. The repertoire was sequenced with immunoSEQ multiplex PCR; TCRdb's copy has only in-frame clones and lacks some. The profile covers roughly 140,000 clones, with 92% appearing a single time and over 1.5% taken by the ten largest. The sequencing here drew on peripheral blood, taken on day 0 of AZD1222 vaccination. These receptors were obtained from an adult in good health.

The V and J genes are TRBV9 and TRBJ2-3, with 11 bases lining up with TRBD2. Trimming removed 4 bases from V and 2 bases from J; junction bases left unmatched: 6. The CDR3 contains 16 residues. Germline CDR1 and CDR2: SGDLS and YYNGEE. Written as DNA, the CDR3 is TGTGCCAGCAGCCCCTGGACTAGCGGGCTCACAGATACGCAGTATTTT. Its translation is CASSPWTSGLTDTQYF.

V and J are TRBV2 and TRBJ2-1, with TRBD2 matching 8 bases. Germline CDR1 reads SNHLY; CDR2 reads FYNNEI. CDR3 length: 14 residues. The V segment lost 3 bases and the J segment 5 bases; nucleotides outside the gene matches: 3. The CDR3 DNA sequence: TGTGCCAGCAGTGAGAGGACTAGCAACAATGAGCAGTTCTTC. It yields the protein CASSERTSNNEQFF.

This rearrangement joins TRBV28 to TRBJ2-3; a weak D match, TRBD2 (6 bases). V lost 7 bases and J 7 bases, leaving 12 bases between the germline ends. CDR3 length: 12 residues. Per the germline V gene, CDR1 is MDHEN and CDR2 is SYDVKM. Written as DNA, the CDR3 is TGTGCCAGCACTCATGCGGGGTATACGCAGTATTTT. Its translation: CASTHAGYTQYF.

V is TRBV7-9 and J is TRBJ1-2; tentative D call: TRBD1 (5 bases). Germline values: CDR1 SEHNR, CDR2 FQNEAQ (reference sequence). V lost 0 bases and J lost 7, with 15 bases in between. The CDR3 spans 15 residues. The CDR3: CASSLAFRGEGGYTF. The CDR3, as DNA: TGTGCCAGCAGCTTAGCATTTCGGGGCGAGGGTGGCTACACCTTC.

V and J are TRBV30 and TRBJ1-1; D gene uncertain. V lost 4 bases and J 1 base, leaving 10 bases between the germline ends. This CDR3 is 13 amino acids long. Germline V lookup: CDR1 GTSNPN, CDR2 SVGIG (reference sequence). In DNA form, the CDR3 reads TGTGCCTGGACCCCCTGGGCGAACACTGAAGCTTTCTTT. The encoded protein is CAWTPWANTEAFF. Complete variable domain (other parts from reference TRBV30 and TRBJ1-1): SQTIHQWPATLVQPVGSPLSLECTVEGTSNPNLYWYRQAAGRGLQLLFYSVGIGQISSEVPQNLSASRPQDRQFILSSKKLLLSDSGFYLCAWTPWANTEAFFGQGTRLTVV.

The CDR3 DNA is TGTGCCAGCAGCTTAGGGCATGAAACCTACGAGCAGTACTTC. The encoded protein is CASSLGHETYEQYF. The rearrangement uses TRBV13 and TRBJ2-7; no reliable D call. Germline-derived CDR1 and CDR2 are PRHDT and FYEKMQ (reference sequence). The CDR3 is 14 residues long. Trimming left V 0 bases short and J 2 bases short, with 8 bases between.

The chain recombines TRBV5-1 with TRBJ1-2; 11 nucleotides align to TRBD1. Germline V lookup: CDR1 SGHRS, CDR2 YFSETQ. V was clipped by 4 bases and J by 13 bases; unmatched bases: 15. CDR3 size: 15 residues. The CDR3 coding sequence is TGCGCCAGCAGCCTTCAGCCGGGACAGGGGGGAGAGGGCACCTTC. Its translation: CASSLQPGQGGEGTF. The entire variable domain, with the rest obtained from reference TRBV5-1 and TRBJ1-2, is as follows: KAGVTQTPRYLIKTRGQQVTLSCSPISGHRSVSWYQQTPGQGLQFLFEYFSETQRNKGNFPGRFSGRQFSNSRSEMNVSTLELGDSALYLCASSLQPGQGGEGTFGSGTRLTVV.

The gene calls are TRBV6-5 and TRBJ1-5, with TRBD1 as a possible D gene (5 bases). The V and J ends lost 6 bases and 7 bases respectively, with 10 bases between them. This CDR3 contains 12 residues. CDR1 is MNHEY and CDR2 is SVGAGI in the germline V gene. The CDR3 spells CASSLSGQPQHF. The CDR3 region has the DNA TGTGCCAGCAGCCTATCAGGGCAGCCCCAGCATTTT.

The CDR3 bases are TGTGCCAGCAGTGAAACAATCAATCAGCCCCAGCATTTT. This gives the protein CASSETINQPQHF. This rearrangement joins TRBV6-1 to TRBJ1-5; unclear D gene. Deletions cut 2 bases from V and 3 bases from J, with 5 bases between. The CDR3 loop spans 13 amino acids. Germline loops: CDR1 MNHNS, CDR2 SASEGT.

This clone was detected only a few times. The rearrangement links TRBV10-3 to TRBJ2-5; D might be TRBD2 (5 bases). Trimming cost V 10 bases and J 1 base, with 10 bases left between them. This CDR3 region has 12 residues. Per the germline V gene, CDR1 is ENHRY and CDR2 is SYGVKD. The CDR3 DNA reads as TGTGCCACCCGCGGGCGCCAAGAGACCCAGTACTTC. Protein: CATRGRQETQYF.

The V gene is TRBV20-1, the J gene TRBJ1-1; possible D gene TRBD1, 5 bases. Germline loops: CDR1 DFQATT, CDR2 SNEGSKA (reference sequence). CDR3 length: 14 amino acids. The ends were cut back, 3 bases at V and 0 bases at J, with 11 bases in the middle. The CDR3 bases are TGCAGTGCTAGTTGGGGGGGGATGAACACTGAAGCTTTCTTT. Its protein is CSASWGGMNTEAFF.

The gene calls are TRBV4-1 and TRBJ2-5; perhaps TRBD1 as D (7 bases). The CDR3 spans 14 residues. Per germline, CDR1 MGHRA and CDR2 YSYEKL. Trimming pared 4 bases from V and 4 bases from J, leaving 13 bases between. CDR3 protein: CASSLRQGGETQYF. Here the CDR3 DNA reads TGCGCCAGCAGCCTACGGCAGGGGGGAGAGACCCAGTACTTC.

The chain is built from TRBV5-6 and TRBJ2-6; D not resolved. The V end was cut by 0 bases, the J end by 3 bases, with 4 bases between. The CDR3 covers 14 residues. CDR1 and CDR2 from the germline V gene are SGHDT and YYEEEE. The CDR3 loop is CASSLGVGANVLTF. The CDR3 DNA sequence: TGTGCCAGCAGCTTGGGGGTTGGGGCCAACGTCCTGACTTTC.

V usage is TRBV21-1 and J usage is TRBJ2-1. TRBV21-1 is deemed a pseudogene. The CDR3 consists of 13 residues. The CDR3 DNA reads as TGTGCCAGTTCCCGTGAGGGGCCACCAGCAGGGCTCTTC. This encodes CASSREGPPAGLF.

The chain employs TRBV30 and TRBJ1-5; TRBD1 might be the D (5 bases). V lost 5 bases and J 7 bases, leaving 15 bases between the germline ends. The germline CDR1 and CDR2 sequences are GTSNPN and SVGIG (reference sequence). The CDR3 is 13 amino acids. The CDR3 DNA follows: TGTGCCTGGCTAGGGAGGGGTGGGCAGCCCCAGCATTTT. This encodes CAWLGRGGQPQHF.

This clone was picked up one time. The chain is built from TRBV5-1 and TRBJ1-2; a weak D match, TRBD1 (5 bases). CDR1 and CDR2 from the germline V gene are SGHRS and YFSETQ. CDR3 length: 14 amino acids. V was trimmed by 4 bases and J by 8 bases, leaving 18 bases between them. For the CDR3, the DNA is TGCGCCAGCAGCCCCATCTGGGGCCTGGAGGGCTACACCTTC. Translating it yields CASSPIWGLEGYTF.

The rearrangement joins TRBV19 to TRBJ2-5; no clear D. Trimming stripped 6 bases from V and 0 bases from J, with 14 bases between. This CDR3 has 15 residues. Germline values: CDR1 LNHDA, CDR2 SQIVND (reference sequence). CDR3 residues: CASSPRSWYQETQYF. The DNA of the CDR3 is TGTGCCAGTAGCCCCCGGAGTTGGTACCAAGAGACCCAGTACTTC.

V and J are TRBV5-1 and TRBJ2-2; D uncertain. V was trimmed by 7 bases and J by 5 bases, leaving 18 bases between them. Germline CDR1 is SGHRS and CDR2 is YFSETQ. This CDR3 has 15 amino acids. CDR3 amino acids: CASSLLEIATGELFF. The CDR3 DNA reads TGCGCCAGCTCCCTCCTTGAAATAGCAACCGGGGAGCTGTTTTTT.

This rearrangement joins TRBV2 to TRBJ2-5, with 7 bases that match TRBD2. CDR1 and CDR2 (germline): SNHLY, FYNNEI. This CDR3 contains 13 residues. The trim removed 7 bases at V and 7 bases at J, leaving 9 bases unmatched. The chain's CDR3 is CASTPAGGGTQYF. The CDR3 DNA reads TGTGCCAGCACCCCTGCCGGCGGGGGGACCCAGTACTTC.